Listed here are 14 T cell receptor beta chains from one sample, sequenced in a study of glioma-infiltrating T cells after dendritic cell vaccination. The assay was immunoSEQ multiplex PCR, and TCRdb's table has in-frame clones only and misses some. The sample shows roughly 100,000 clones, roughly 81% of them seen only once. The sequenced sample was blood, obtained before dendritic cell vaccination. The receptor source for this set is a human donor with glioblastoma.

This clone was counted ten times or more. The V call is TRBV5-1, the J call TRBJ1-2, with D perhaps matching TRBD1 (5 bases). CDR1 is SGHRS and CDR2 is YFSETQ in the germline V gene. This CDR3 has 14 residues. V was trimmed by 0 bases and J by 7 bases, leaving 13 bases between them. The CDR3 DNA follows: TGCGCCAGCAGCTTGGGGGGGGACGATGGTGGCTACACCTTC. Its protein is CASSLGGDDGGYTF.

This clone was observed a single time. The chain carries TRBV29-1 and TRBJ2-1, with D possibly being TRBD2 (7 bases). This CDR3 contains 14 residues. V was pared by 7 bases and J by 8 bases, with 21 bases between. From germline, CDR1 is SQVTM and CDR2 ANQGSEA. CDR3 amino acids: CSAVVGGGTYEQFF. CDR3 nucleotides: TGCAGCGCGGTGGTAGGGGGGGGGACCTATGAGCAGTTCTTC.

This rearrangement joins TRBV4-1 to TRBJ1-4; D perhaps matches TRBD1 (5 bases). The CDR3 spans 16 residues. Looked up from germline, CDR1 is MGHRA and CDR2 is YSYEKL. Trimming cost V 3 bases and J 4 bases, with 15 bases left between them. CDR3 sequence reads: CASSQFPGDYNEKLFF. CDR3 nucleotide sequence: TGCGCCAGCAGCCAGTTCCCGGGGGATTATAATGAAAAACTGTTTTTT.

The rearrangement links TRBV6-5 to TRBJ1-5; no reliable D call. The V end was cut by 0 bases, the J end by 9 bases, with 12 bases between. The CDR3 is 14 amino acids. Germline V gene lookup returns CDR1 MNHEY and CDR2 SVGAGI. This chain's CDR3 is CASSYSNARGPQHF. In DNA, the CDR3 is TGTGCCAGCAGTTACTCGAACGCACGCGGGCCCCAGCATTTT.

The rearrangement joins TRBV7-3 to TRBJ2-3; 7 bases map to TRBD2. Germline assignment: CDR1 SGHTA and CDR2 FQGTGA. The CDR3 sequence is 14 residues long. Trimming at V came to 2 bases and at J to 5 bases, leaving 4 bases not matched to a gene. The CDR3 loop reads CASSLDGEGDTQYF. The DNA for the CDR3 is TGTGCCAGCAGCTTAGATGGGGAGGGAGATACGCAGTATTTT.

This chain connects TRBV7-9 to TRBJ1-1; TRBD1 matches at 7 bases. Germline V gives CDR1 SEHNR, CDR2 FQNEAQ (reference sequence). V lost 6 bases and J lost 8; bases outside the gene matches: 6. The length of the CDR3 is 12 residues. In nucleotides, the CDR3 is TGTGCCAGCAGGACTGGACAGGCCGAAGCTTTCTTT. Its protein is CASRTGQAEAFF.

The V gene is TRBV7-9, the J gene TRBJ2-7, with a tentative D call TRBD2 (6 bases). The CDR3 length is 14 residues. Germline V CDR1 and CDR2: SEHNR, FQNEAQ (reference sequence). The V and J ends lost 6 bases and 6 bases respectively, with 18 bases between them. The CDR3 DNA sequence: TGTGCCAGCAGGGCTAGTGGGGCGCGGGGCGAGCAGTACTTC. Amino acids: CASRASGARGEQYF.

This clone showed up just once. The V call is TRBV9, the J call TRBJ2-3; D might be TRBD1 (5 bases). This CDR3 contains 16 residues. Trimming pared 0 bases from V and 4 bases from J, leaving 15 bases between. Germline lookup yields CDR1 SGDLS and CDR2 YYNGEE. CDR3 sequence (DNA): TGTGCCAGCAGCGTAGTCCCGTGGGGCCGCGCAGATACGCAGTATTTT. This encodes CASSVVPWGRADTQYF. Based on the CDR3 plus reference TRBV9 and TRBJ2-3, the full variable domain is DSGVTQTPKHLITATGQRVTLRCSPRSGDLSVYWYQQSLDQGLQFLIQYYNGEERAKGNILERFSAQQFPDLHSELNLSSLELGDSALYFCASSVVPWGRADTQYFGPGTRLTVL.

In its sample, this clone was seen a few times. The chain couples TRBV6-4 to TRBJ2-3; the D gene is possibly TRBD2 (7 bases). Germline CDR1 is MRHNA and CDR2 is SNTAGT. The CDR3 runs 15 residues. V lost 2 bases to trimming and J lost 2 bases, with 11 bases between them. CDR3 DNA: TGTGCCAGCAGTGACGGGGGGGCCGACACAGATACGCAGTATTTT. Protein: CASSDGGADTDTQYF.

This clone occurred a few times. CDR3 sequence: CASIRGDTQYF. The CDR3 DNA sequence: TGTGCCAGCATCCGAGGAGATACGCAGTATTTT. The chain couples TRBV27 to TRBJ2-3; unclear D gene. The CDR3 has 11 amino acids. Germline CDR1 reads MNHEY; CDR2 reads SMNVEV (reference sequence). Trimming cost V 7 bases and J 5 bases, with 7 bases left between them.

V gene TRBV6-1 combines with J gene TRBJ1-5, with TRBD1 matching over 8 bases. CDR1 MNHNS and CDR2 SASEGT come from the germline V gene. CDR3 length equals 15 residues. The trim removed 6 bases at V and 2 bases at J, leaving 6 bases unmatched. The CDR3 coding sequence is TGTGCCAGCAGGACGGACAGGGAAGGCAATCAGCCCCAGCATTTT. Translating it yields CASRTDREGNQPQHF.

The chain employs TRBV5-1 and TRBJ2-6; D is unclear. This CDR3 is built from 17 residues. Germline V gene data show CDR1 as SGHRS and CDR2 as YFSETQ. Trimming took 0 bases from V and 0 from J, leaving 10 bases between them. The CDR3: CASSLEPLGSGANVLTF. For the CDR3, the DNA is TGCGCCAGCAGCTTGGAGCCACTCGGCTCTGGGGCCAACGTCCTGACTTTC.

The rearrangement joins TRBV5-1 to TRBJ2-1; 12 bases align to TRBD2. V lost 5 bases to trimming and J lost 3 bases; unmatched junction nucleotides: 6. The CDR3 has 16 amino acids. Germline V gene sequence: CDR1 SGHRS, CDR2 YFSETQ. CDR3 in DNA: TGCGCCAGCAGTTTCGGGACTAGCGGGTTCTACAATGAGCAGTTCTTC. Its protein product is CASSFGTSGFYNEQFF. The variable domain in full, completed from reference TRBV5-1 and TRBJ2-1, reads KAGVTQTPRYLIKTRGQQVTLSCSPISGHRSVSWYQQTPGQGLQFLFEYFSETQRNKGNFPGRFSGRQFSNSRSEMNVSTLELGDSALYLCASSFGTSGFYNEQFFGPGTRLTVL.

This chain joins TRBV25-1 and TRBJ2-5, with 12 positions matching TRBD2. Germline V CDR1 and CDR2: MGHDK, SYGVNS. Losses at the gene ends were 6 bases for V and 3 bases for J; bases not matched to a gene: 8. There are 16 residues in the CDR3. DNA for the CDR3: TGTGCCAGCAGCAAAGGACTAGCGGGGTATAAAGAGACCCAGTACTTC. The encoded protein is CASSKGLAGYKETQYF.